The rows below give T cell receptor beta chains drawn from one sample of a study of control samples from healthy donors and cancer patients. Repertoires were generated with immunoSEQ multiplex PCR, while TCRdb's copy carries only in-frame clones and drops some. Seen here are under 95,000 clones, approximately 90% observed once, and the top ten hold 0.85% to 1%. Sequencing was done on a sample of blood. These receptors all stem from a young woman in good health. Both conserved end residues are part of each CDR3. The D gene is left open where the match is weak. Clone size is shown for a subset of rows, as once, few, many or a class of expanded clone.

v_call	j_call	clone_size	d_call	cdr3_aa	cdr3_nt
TRBV7-3	TRBJ2-3	.	TRBD1	CASSSGQVPTDTQYF	TGTGCCAGCAGCAGCGGACAGGTCCCCACAGATACGCAGTATTTT
TRBV3-1/TRBV3-2	TRBJ2-3	.	TRBD1	CASSQVAETGLSMDTQYF	TGTGCCAGCAGCCAAGTGGCCGAGACAGGGCTTTCGATGGATACACAGTATTTT
TRBV10-3	TRBJ2-1	.	.	CAISFQGDEQFF	TGTGCCATCAGCTTCCAGGGCGATGAGCAGTTCTTC
TRBV3-1/TRBV3-2	TRBJ1-2	.	TRBD1	CASSQISTGDYGYTF	TGTGCCAGCAGCCAAATTTCGACAGGGGACTATGGCTACACCTTC
TRBV30	TRBJ2-3	.	.	CAWSVFKDTQYF	TGTGCCTGGAGTGTTTTTAAGGATACGCAGTATTTT
TRBV5-4	TRBJ1-1	.	.	CASSSVSGLNTEAFF	TGTGCCAGCAGCTCGGTAAGCGGGTTGAACACTGAAGCTTTCTTT
TRBV5-1	TRBJ2-2	.	TRBD1	CASRNGTGAGELFF	TGCGCCAGCAGGAATGGGACAGGGGCCGGGGAGCTGTTTTTT
TRBV6-5	TRBJ1-2	.	.	CASRIRVSGNGYTF	TGTGCCAGCAGGATAAGAGTTTCAGGGAATGGCTACACCTTC
TRBV3-1/TRBV3-2	TRBJ1-3	.	TRBD1	CASSLPGGVSGNTIYF	TGTGCCAGCAGCCTACCAGGGGGGGTCTCTGGAAACACCATATATTTT
TRBV6-5	TRBJ1-1	.	TRBD1	CASLKKRGQSTEAFF	TGTGCCAGCCTCAAAAAAAGGGGGCAGAGCACTGAAGCTTTCTTT
TRBV30	TRBJ1-5	.	.	CAWSGDGRLNQPQHF	TGTGCCTGGAGTGGAGACGGACGGCTCAATCAGCCCCAGCATTTT
TRBV2	TRBJ1-5	.	TRBD1	CASSRQGTGQPQHF	TGTGCCAGCAGCCGACAGGGCACCGGTCAGCCCCAGCATTTT
TRBV6-6	TRBJ1-4	.	.	CASRRTPSGLGNEKLFF	TGTGCCAGCAGACGAACTCCTTCAGGGCTCGGTAATGAAAAACTGTTTTTT
TRBV28	TRBJ1-2	.	.	CASRQTRDGYTF	TGTGCCAGCAGGCAAACCCGGGATGGCTACACCTTC
TRBV6-5	TRBJ1-5	.	TRBD1	CASSSSEGGDQPQHF	TGTGCCAGCAGTTCCAGCGAAGGGGGCGATCAGCCCCAGCATTTT
TRBV11-3	TRBJ2-7	.	.	CASSLGRRGVHEQYF	TGTGCCAGCAGCTTAGGGCGCAGGGGCGTACACGAGCAGTACTTC
TRBV10-3	TRBJ2-7	.	.	CAISDKKGQAGRSYEQYF	TGTGCCATCAGTGACAAAAAGGGACAAGCCGGACGGTCCTACGAGCAGTACTTC
TRBV14	TRBJ2-5	.	TRBD1	CASSPVDRGLETQYF	TGTGCCAGCAGCCCGGTCGACAGGGGGCTCGAGACCCAGTACTTC
TRBV5-1	TRBJ2-1	.	TRBD2	CASSLVTSGTTEQFF	TGCGCCAGCAGCTTAGTGACTAGCGGTACCACTGAGCAGTTCTTC
TRBV10-1	TRBJ1-5	once	.	CASKGLGPQHF	TGCGCCAGCAAGGGCTTGGGGCCCCAGCATTTT
TRBV3-1/TRBV3-2	TRBJ2-3	.	TRBD2	CASSPGLASSTDTQYF	TGTGCCAGCAGTCCGGGACTAGCGTCTAGCACAGATACGCAGTATTTT
TRBV11-3	TRBJ2-1	once	TRBD1	CASSLTGQGALYNEQFF	TGTGCCAGCAGCTTAACGGGGCAGGGGGCCCTCTACAATGAGCAGTTCTTC
TRBV6-6	TRBJ1-1	.	TRBD1	CASSYNPGQGPTEAFF	TGTGCCAGCAGTTACAATCCGGGACAGGGCCCCACTGAAGCTTTCTTT
TRBV7-9	TRBJ2-3	once	.	CASNVARQSTDTQYF	TGTGCCAGCAACGTTGCTAGGCAGAGCACAGATACGCAGTATTTT
TRBV29-1	TRBJ2-7	.	.	CSVVTSRGLYYEQYF	TGCAGCGTCGTGACTTCGAGGGGCCTTTACTACGAGCAGTACTTC
TRBV5-6	TRBJ1-1	few	.	CASSFDAEVEAFF	TGTGCCAGCAGCTTCGACGCGGAGGTTGAAGCTTTCTTT
TRBV19	TRBJ1-5	.	.	CASSIESGQTNQPQHF	TGTGCCAGTAGTATAGAGAGTGGGCAGACCAATCAGCCCCAGCATTTT
TRBV5-1	TRBJ1-1	.	TRBD1	CASSRPGTGAAFF	TGCGCCAGCAGCCGTCCCGGGACAGGGGCGGCTTTCTTT
TRBV9	TRBJ2-2	.	TRBD2	CASSVEASGATGELFF	TGTGCCAGCAGCGTAGAGGCTAGCGGGGCGACCGGGGAGCTGTTTTTT
TRBV19	TRBJ2-3	.	.	CASSSETDTQYF	TGTGCCTCTAGCTCTGAAACAGATACGCAGTATTTT
TRBV5-1	TRBJ2-7	.	.	CASSLQVPYEQYF	TGCGCCAGCAGCTTACAGGTCCCCTACGAGCAGTACTTC
TRBV6-5	TRBJ2-2	.	TRBD2	CASSLLGGGTGELFF	TGTGCCAGCAGCCTTTTGGGCGGGGGGACCGGGGAGCTGTTTTTT
TRBV7-6	TRBJ2-1	.	TRBD2	CASSKSGRAQKNNEQFF	TGTGCCAGCAGCAAGAGCGGGAGGGCCCAGAAAAACAATGAGCAGTTCTTC
TRBV9	TRBJ1-2	.	.	CASSVAAARDGYTF	TGTGCCAGCAGCGTAGCGGCAGCCCGCGACGGCTACACCTTC
TRBV10-3	TRBJ2-1	once	.	CAITGSGSSYNEQFF	TGTGCCATCACGGGTAGCGGATCATCCTACAATGAGCAGTTCTTC
TRBV3-1/TRBV3-2	TRBJ2-3	.	.	CASSQVYSRNTDTQYF	TGTGCCAGCAGCCAAGTCTACTCTAGAAACACAGATACGCAGTATTTT
TRBV3-1/TRBV3-2	TRBJ1-5	once	.	CASSQEGGRGPQHF	TGTGCCAGCAGCCAAGAGGGGGGCCGGGGCCCCCAGCATTTT
TRBV5-4	TRBJ1-1	.	.	CASSPMTGNTEAFF	TGTGCCAGCAGCCCTATGACAGGGAACACTGAAGCTTTCTTT
TRBV9	TRBJ2-5	.	TRBD2	CASASGGAQETQYF	TGTGCGTCCGCTAGCGGGGGAGCCCAAGAGACCCAGTACTTC
TRBV5-1	TRBJ1-1	once	TRBD1	CASSPGQGAGAFF	TGCGCCAGCAGCCCTGGACAGGGGGCCGGGGCTTTCTTT
TRBV7-2	TRBJ1-3	.	.	CASSPNRGNTIYF	TGTGCCAGCAGCCCGAACCGGGGAAACACCATATATTTT
TRBV25-1	TRBJ1-2	.	.	CASSATGSNGYTF	TGTGCCAGCAGTGCAACAGGGTCTAATGGCTACACCTTC
TRBV23-1	TRBJ2-1	.	.	CASSQSISITYNEQFF	TGCGCCAGCAGTCAATCCATCAGTATAACCTACAATGAGCAGTTCTTC
TRBV24-1	TRBJ2-1	.	TRBD2	CATSDFGGGATGEQFF	TGTGCCACCAGTGATTTCGGCGGGGGGGCCACGGGTGAGCAGTTCTTC
TRBV12-3/TRBV12-4	TRBJ1-2	.	.	CASSSSSNYGYTF	TGTGCCAGCAGTTCCAGTAGCAACTATGGCTACACCTTC
TRBV6-5	TRBJ2-3	.	TRBD1	CASSFDRGRGTQYF	TGTGCCAGCAGTTTTGACAGGGGGCGCGGTACGCAGTATTTT